A single sample gave rise to the 20 T cell receptor beta chains below, sequenced in a study of blood T cell repertoires in COVID-19. TCRdb's copy holds only in-frame clones and misses some; the assay was immunoSEQ multiplex PCR. The data show about 160,000 clones, approximately 86% seen once. The specimen was PBMCs or T cells enriched from blood (not recorded which). The origin of the receptors is a man aged 55 to 70 who had recovered from COVID-19.

V gene TRBV27 combines with J gene TRBJ2-7; 9 bases agree with TRBD1. The V gene end was trimmed by 4 bases and the J gene end by 9 bases; junction bases not matched to a gene: 13. CDR3 length equals 15 residues. Germline CDR1 and CDR2: MNHEY and SMNVEV (reference sequence). Here the CDR3 DNA reads TGTGCCAGCAGTTCCCACCGACAGGGGGTAATAGGGCAGTACTTC. The encoded protein is CASSSHRQGVIGQYF.

The chain couples TRBV5-1 to TRBJ1-1, with 8 bases matching TRBD1. Germline CDR1 is SGHRS and CDR2 is YFSETQ. Germline trimming cut 3 bases from V and 5 bases from J; bases unmatched to any gene: 6. The CDR3 is 14 amino acids. Here the CDR3 reads CASSYSGGKTEAFF. The CDR3 bases are TGCGCCAGCAGCTATTCAGGGGGCAAGACTGAAGCTTTCTTT.

A few counts support this clone. V gene TRBV4-1 combines with J gene TRBJ1-2, with TRBD1 matching 7 bases. J was trimmed by 0 bases and V by 0 bases; bases with no gene match: 4. Germline CDR1 is MGHRA and CDR2 is YSYEKL. The CDR3 runs 16 residues. The CDR3 loop is CASSQEGTAPNYGYTF. CDR3 in DNA: TGCGCCAGCAGCCAAGAGGGGACAGCTCCTAACTATGGCTACACCTTC.

The genes are TRBV5-6 and TRBJ1-1; 9 positions match TRBD1. This CDR3 contains 13 residues. J gave up 5 bases and V 5 bases, and 4 bases lay outside the gene matches. In germline, CDR1 is SGHDT, CDR2 YYEEEE. DNA of the CDR3: TGTGCCAGCAGTTCGGGACAGGGTACTGAAGCTTTCTTT. It is translated as CASSSGQGTEAFF.

The CDR3 DNA reads as TGCGCCAGCAGCAGTGGGACTCGCACGAACACCGGGGAGCTGTTTTTT. It yields the protein CASSSGTRTNTGELFF. The gene calls are TRBV5-1 and TRBJ2-2; TRBD2 is a possible D gene (6 bases). Deletions cut 4 bases from V and 0 bases from J, with 13 bases between. The CDR3 consists of 16 residues. Germline lookup yields CDR1 SGHRS and CDR2 YFSETQ.

The chain couples TRBV15 to TRBJ1-2; unclear D gene. CDR1 and CDR2 (germline): LNHNV, YYDKDF (reference sequence). V was shortened by 3 bases and J by 2 bases, with 10 bases between the two germline ends. This CDR3 contains 14 residues. This CDR3 reads CATSSERGNYGYTF. The DNA of the CDR3 is TGTGCCACCAGCAGCGAAAGAGGGAACTATGGCTACACCTTC.

This clone was detected a few times. The CDR3 sequence is CASRETTAGLRYEQYF. For the CDR3, the DNA is TGTGCCAGCAGGGAGACGACAGCGGGGTTACGCTACGAGCAGTACTTC. This sequence joins TRBV2 and TRBJ2-7; 7 bases map to TRBD2. Germline V gene sequence: CDR1 SNHLY, CDR2 FYNNEI. This CDR3 comprises 16 residues. V shed 6 bases and J 3 bases; nucleotides not matched to a gene: 14.

The chain employs TRBV5-6 and TRBJ2-7; TRBD2 agrees at 11 bases. The V gene end was trimmed by 1 base and the J gene end by 4 bases; junction bases not matched to a gene: 4. The CDR3 has 15 amino acids. The germline gives CDR1 SGHDT, CDR2 YYEEEE. The CDR3 loop is CASSLITSGGYEQYF. The CDR3 DNA follows: TGTGCCAGCAGCTTGATAACTAGCGGGGGTTACGAGCAGTACTTC.

The V call is TRBV19, the J call TRBJ1-3; 8 bases are shared with TRBD1. The CDR3 runs 18 residues. J gave up 2 bases and V 6 bases, and 15 bases lay outside the gene matches. Germline V gene lookup returns CDR1 LNHDA and CDR2 SQIVND (reference sequence). The CDR3 nucleotides read TGTGCCAGTAGACCTCCGGGGACAGGAACTGCGGCTGGAAACACCATATATTTT. It codes for CASRPPGTGTAAGNTIYF.

The rearrangement joins TRBV7-2 to TRBJ2-2; a weak D match, TRBD2 (5 bases). V lost 6 bases and J lost 7, with 15 bases in between. This CDR3 has 14 amino acids. CDR1 is SGHTA and CDR2 is FQGNSA in the germline V gene. The CDR3 coding sequence is TGTGCCAGCAGTTCCGGACTTGTCCGCGGGGAGCTGTTTTTT. Translated: CASSSGLVRGELFF.

The chain employs TRBV19 and TRBJ1-3, with unresolved D. CDR1 and CDR2 from the germline V gene are LNHDA and SQIVND (reference sequence). The CDR3 is 17 residues long. The ends were cut back, 7 bases at V and 2 bases at J, with 21 bases in the middle. The CDR3 is CASIPGATRVTGNTIYF. The CDR3 DNA reads TGTGCCAGTATCCCAGGAGCAACTAGGGTTACTGGAAACACCATATATTTT.

This clone came up once. The V gene is TRBV28, the J gene TRBJ1-2; TRBD1 is a possible D gene (6 bases). The ends were cut back, 6 bases at V and 5 bases at J, with 19 bases in the middle. This CDR3 has 15 residues. In germline, CDR1 is MDHEN, CDR2 SYDVKM. In DNA, the CDR3 is TGTGCCAGCAGCCCGCCGGGAGGGGGTCCTTATGGCTACACCTTC. This encodes CASSPPGGGPYGYTF.

This chain joins TRBV28 and TRBJ2-1; the D is unclear. Looked up from germline, CDR1 is MDHEN and CDR2 is SYDVKM. Trimming took off 6 bases at V and 4 bases at J, with 7 bases between the two ends. This CDR3 region has 12 residues. CDR3 region: CASRITYNEQFF. The CDR3 DNA is TGTGCCAGCAGGATTACTTACAATGAGCAGTTCTTC.

The chain links TRBV9 to TRBJ2-2; D is possibly TRBD1 (5 bases). CDR3 length: 19 amino acids. Germline assignment: CDR1 SGDLS and CDR2 YYNGEE. V was shortened by 5 bases and J by 1 base, with 24 bases between the two germline ends. This CDR3 reads CASSETGQGGPGNTGELFF. The CDR3 nucleotides are TGTGCCAGCAGTGAGACCGGTCAGGGCGGACCCGGGAACACCGGGGAGCTGTTTTTT.

The chain is built from TRBV29-1 and TRBJ1-2, with TRBD1 as a possible D gene (6 bases). CDR3 length: 17 residues. The germline V gene has CDR1 SQVTM and CDR2 ANQGSEA. V gave up 6 bases and J gave up 5 bases, with 28 bases separating them. The DNA of the CDR3 is TGCAGCGTGGGGGGGACATGTAGCTCGGGTAGGGGTTATGGCTACACCTTC. Translation: CSVGGTCSSGRGYGYTF.

This chain connects TRBV16 to TRBJ2-5; tentatively, D is TRBD1 (6 bases). Germline V gene sequence: CDR1 KGHSY, CDR2 FQNENV. There are 13 residues in the CDR3. Trimming stripped 3 bases from V and 5 bases from J, with 10 bases between. CDR3 in amino acids: CASSHKGEETQYF. The CDR3, as DNA: TGTGCCAGCAGCCATAAGGGGGAGGAGACCCAGTACTTC. Based on the CDR3 plus reference TRBV16 and TRBJ2-5, the full variable domain is GEEVAQTPKHLVRGEGQKAKLYCAPIKGHSYVFWYQQVLKNEFKFLISFQNENVFDETGMPKERFSAKCLPNSPCSLEIQATKLEDSAVYFCASSHKGEETQYFGPGTRLLVL.

V is TRBV19 and J is TRBJ1-5, with D unclear. V gave up 5 bases and J gave up 7 bases, with 18 bases separating them. From germline, CDR1 is LNHDA and CDR2 SQIVND (reference sequence). The CDR3 has 15 amino acids. The CDR3 DNA is TGTGCCAGTAGTCCCCCGCCGGGAGGCCGACAGCCCCAGCATTTT. Translated, it gives CASSPPPGGRQPQHF.

This sequence joins TRBV6-2 or TRBV6-3 and TRBJ1-1; 10 positions agree with TRBD1. The V gene end was trimmed by 1 base and the J gene end by 4 bases; junction bases not matched to a gene: 9. Germline CDR1 and CDR2: MNHEY and SVGEGT. The CDR3 has 17 amino acids. CDR3 nucleotide sequence: TGTGCCAGCAGTTACTTCCGGGACAGGGGATTCGGCACTGAAGCTTTCTTT. It specifies CASSYFRDRGFGTEAFF.

This chain links TRBV3-1 (or the pseudogene TRBV3-2) with TRBJ1-2, with D maybe TRBD1 (5 bases). The CDR3 has 15 amino acids. CDR1 is LGHDT and CDR2 is YNNKEL in the germline V gene (reference sequence). V dropped 1 base and J dropped 2 bases, with 11 bases sitting between them. Written as DNA, the CDR3 is TGTGCCAGCAGCCAAGGGGGGGGTTTGAACTATGGCTACACCTTC. Translating gives CASSQGGGLNYGYTF.

The chain has TRBV2 and TRBJ1-1; tentative D call: TRBD1 (5 bases). V dropped 7 bases and J dropped 5 bases, with 8 bases sitting between them. CDR3 length: 11 residues. CDR1 and CDR2 from the germline V gene are SNHLY and FYNNEI. Written as DNA, the CDR3 is TGTGCCAGCAAAGGGGATACTGAAGCTTTCTTT. Its protein product is CASKGDTEAFF.